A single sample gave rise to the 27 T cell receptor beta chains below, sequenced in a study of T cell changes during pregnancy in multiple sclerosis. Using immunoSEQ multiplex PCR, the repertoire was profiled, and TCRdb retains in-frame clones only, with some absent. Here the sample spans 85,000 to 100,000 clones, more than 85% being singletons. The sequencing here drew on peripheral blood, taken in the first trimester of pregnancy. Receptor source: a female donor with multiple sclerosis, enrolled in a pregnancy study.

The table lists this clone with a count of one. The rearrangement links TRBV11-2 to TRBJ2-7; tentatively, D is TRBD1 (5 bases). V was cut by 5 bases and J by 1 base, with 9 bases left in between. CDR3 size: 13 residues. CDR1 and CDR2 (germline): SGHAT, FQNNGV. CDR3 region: CASSVYRSYEQYF. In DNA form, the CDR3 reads TGTGCCAGCAGCGTGTACAGGTCCTACGAGCAGTACTTC.

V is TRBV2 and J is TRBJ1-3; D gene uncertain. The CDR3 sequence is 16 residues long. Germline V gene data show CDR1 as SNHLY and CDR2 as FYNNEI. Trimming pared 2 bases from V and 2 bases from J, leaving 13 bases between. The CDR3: CASSELSSGTGNTIYF. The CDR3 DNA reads TGTGCCAGCAGTGAACTGTCCTCGGGAACTGGAAACACCATATATTTT.

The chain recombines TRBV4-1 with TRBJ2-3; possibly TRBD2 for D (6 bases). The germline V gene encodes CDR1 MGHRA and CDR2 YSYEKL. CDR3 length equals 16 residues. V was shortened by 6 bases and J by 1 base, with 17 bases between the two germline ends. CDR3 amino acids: CASRHVWASGTDTQYF. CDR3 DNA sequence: TGCGCCAGCAGGCATGTATGGGCTAGCGGCACAGATACGCAGTATTTT.

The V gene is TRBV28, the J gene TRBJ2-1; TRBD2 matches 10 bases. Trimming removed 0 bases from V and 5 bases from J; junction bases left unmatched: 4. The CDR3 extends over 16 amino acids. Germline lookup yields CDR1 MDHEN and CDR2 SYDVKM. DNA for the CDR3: TGTGCCAGCAGTTTATGGACTAGCGGGCCAAACAATGAGCAGTTCTTC. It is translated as CASSLWTSGPNNEQFF.

DNA of the CDR3: TGTGCCAGCAGTTCCCCTTCCTCTGGGGCCAACGTCCTGACTTTC. Translation gives CASSSPSSGANVLTF. The rearrangement joins TRBV27 to TRBJ2-6; D is uncertain. Germline V gene sequence: CDR1 MNHEY, CDR2 SMNVEV (reference sequence). V lost 4 bases to trimming and J lost 0 bases, with 7 bases between them. CDR3 length equals 15 residues.

The chain's CDR3 is CAWSVHLDSSNYGYTF. The CDR3 nucleotides are TGTGCCTGGAGTGTACACCTGGACAGTAGTAACTATGGCTACACCTTC. The genes are TRBV30 and TRBJ1-2, with D perhaps TRBD1 (6 bases). Germline CDR1 is GTSNPN and CDR2 is SVGIG (reference sequence). The length of the CDR3 is 16 residues. Trimming took 0 bases from V and 1 from J, leaving 15 bases between them.

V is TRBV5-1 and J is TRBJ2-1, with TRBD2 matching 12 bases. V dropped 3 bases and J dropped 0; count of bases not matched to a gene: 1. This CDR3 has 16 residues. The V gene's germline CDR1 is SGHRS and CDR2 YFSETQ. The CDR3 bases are TGCGCCAGCAGCTGGACTAGCGGGGCCTCCTACAATGAGCAGTTCTTC. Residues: CASSWTSGASYNEQFF.

CDR3 loop: CASSVGLAGGRSSYEQYF. CDR3 nucleotide sequence: TGTGCCAGCAGTGTAGGTCTAGCGGGAGGCAGGAGCTCCTACGAGCAGTACTTC. This chain joins TRBV6-1 and TRBJ2-7; 11 bases line up with TRBD2. V trimming: 4 bases; J trimming: 0 bases; junction bases outside the gene matches: 11. The CDR3 runs to 18 residues. CDR1 MNHNS and CDR2 SASEGT come from the germline V gene.

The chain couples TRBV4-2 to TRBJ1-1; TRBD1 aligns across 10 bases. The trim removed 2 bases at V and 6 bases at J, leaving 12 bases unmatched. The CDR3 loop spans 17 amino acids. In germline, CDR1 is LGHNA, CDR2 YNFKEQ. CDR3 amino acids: CASSQRGVGQGVPEAFF. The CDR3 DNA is TGTGCCAGCAGCCAAAGAGGGGTAGGACAGGGGGTCCCTGAAGCTTTCTTT.

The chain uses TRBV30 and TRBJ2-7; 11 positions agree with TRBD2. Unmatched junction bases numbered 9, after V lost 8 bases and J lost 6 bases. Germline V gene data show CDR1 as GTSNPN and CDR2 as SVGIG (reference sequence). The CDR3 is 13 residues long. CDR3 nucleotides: TGTGCCCTTCGGGGGACTAGCGGTCCCGAGCAGTACTTC. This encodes CALRGTSGPEQYF.

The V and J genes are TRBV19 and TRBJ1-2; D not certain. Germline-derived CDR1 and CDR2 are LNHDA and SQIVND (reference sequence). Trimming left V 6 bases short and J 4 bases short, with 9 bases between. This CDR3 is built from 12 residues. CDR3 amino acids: CASSGRPYGYTF. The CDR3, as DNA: TGTGCCAGTAGCGGGAGACCCTATGGCTACACCTTC.

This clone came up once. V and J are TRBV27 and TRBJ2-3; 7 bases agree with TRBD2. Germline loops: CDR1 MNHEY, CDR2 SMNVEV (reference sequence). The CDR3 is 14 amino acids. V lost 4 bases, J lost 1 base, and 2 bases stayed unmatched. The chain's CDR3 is CASSSRGGTDTQYF. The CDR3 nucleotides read TGTGCCAGCAGTTCCCGGGGGGGCACAGATACGCAGTATTTT.

The CDR3 spells CASSLMQGDQYF. Written as DNA, the CDR3 is TGTGCCAGCAGCTTGATGCAGGGGGACCAGTACTTC. This sequence joins TRBV5-4 and TRBJ2-5, with 7 bases identical to TRBD1. With V trimmed by 1 base and J by 10 bases, 4 bases remained unmatched. CDR1 is SGHNT, CDR2 YYREEE, per germline (reference sequence). This CDR3 has 12 residues. Based on the CDR3 plus reference TRBV5-4 and TRBJ2-5, the full variable domain is ETGVTQSPTHLIKTRGQQVTLRCSSQSGHNTVSWYQQALGQGPQFIFQYYREEENGRGNFPPRFSGLQFPNYSSELNVNALELDDSALYLCASSLMQGDQYFGPGTRLLVL.

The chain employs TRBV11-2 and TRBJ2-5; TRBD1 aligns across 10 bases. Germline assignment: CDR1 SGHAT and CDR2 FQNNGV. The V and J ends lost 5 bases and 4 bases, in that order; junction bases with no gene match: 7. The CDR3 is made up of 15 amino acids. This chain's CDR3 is CASSLGQGSLETQYF. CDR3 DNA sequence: TGTGCCAGCAGCCTGGGACAGGGGTCCCTAGAGACCCAGTACTTC.

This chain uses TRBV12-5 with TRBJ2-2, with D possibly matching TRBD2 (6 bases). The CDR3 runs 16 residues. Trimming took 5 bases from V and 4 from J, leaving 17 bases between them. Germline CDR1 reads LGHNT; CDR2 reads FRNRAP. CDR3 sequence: CASGPWAQGGTGELFF. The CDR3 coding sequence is TGTGCTAGTGGTCCCTGGGCTCAGGGAGGCACCGGGGAGCTGTTTTTT.

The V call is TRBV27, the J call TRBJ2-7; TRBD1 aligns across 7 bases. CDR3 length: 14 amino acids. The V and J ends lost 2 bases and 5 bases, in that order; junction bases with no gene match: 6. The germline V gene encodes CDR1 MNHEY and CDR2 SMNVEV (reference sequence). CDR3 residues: CASSLARGLNEQYF. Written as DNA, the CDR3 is TGTGCCAGCAGTTTAGCCAGGGGGTTAAACGAGCAGTACTTC.

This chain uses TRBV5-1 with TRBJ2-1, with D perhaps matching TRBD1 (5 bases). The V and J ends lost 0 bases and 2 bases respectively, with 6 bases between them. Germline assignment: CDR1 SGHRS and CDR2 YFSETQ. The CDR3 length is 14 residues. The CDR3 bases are TGCGCCAGCAGCTTGGGGACACCCTACAATGAGCAGTTCTTC. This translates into CASSLGTPYNEQFF. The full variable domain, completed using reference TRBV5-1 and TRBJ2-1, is KAGVTQTPRYLIKTRGQQVTLSCSPISGHRSVSWYQQTPGQGLQFLFEYFSETQRNKGNFPGRFSGRQFSNSRSEMNVSTLELGDSALYLCASSLGTPYNEQFFGPGTRLTVL.

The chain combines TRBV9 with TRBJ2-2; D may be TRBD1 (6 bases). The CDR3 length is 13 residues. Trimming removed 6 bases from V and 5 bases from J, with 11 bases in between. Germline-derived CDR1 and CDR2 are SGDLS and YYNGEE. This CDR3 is CASTRTETGELFF. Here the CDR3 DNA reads TGTGCCAGCACTAGGACAGAGACCGGGGAGCTGTTTTTT.

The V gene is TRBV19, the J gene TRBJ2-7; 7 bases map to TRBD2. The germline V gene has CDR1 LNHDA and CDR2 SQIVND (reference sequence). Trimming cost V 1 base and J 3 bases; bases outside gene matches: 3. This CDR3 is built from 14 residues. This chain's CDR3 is CASSIVPGGYEQYF. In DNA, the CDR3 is TGTGCCAGTAGTATAGTCCCGGGGGGCTACGAGCAGTACTTC.

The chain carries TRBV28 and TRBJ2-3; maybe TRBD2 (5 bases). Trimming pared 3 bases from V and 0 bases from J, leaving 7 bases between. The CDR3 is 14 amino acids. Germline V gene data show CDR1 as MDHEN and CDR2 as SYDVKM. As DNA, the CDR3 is TGTGCCAGCAGTTTGCCGGGAAGCACAGATACGCAGTATTTT. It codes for CASSLPGSTDTQYF.

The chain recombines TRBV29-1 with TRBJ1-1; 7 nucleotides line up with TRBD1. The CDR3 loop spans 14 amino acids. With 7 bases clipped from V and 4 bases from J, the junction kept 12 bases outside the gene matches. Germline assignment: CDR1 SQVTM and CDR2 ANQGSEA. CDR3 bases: TGCAGCGGAGAAACGACAGGGATAGGCACTGAAGCTTTCTTT. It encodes CSGETTGIGTEAFF. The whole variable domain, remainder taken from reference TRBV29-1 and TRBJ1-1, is SAVISQKPSRDICQRGTSLTIQCQVDSQVTMMFWYRQQPGQSLTLIATANQGSEATYESGFVIDKFPISRPNLTFSTLTVSNMSPEDSSIYLCSGETTGIGTEAFFGQGTRLTVV.

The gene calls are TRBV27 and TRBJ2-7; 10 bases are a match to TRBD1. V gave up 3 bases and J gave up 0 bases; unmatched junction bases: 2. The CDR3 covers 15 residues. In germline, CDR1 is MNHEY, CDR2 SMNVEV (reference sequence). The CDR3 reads CASSFGTGVSYEQYF. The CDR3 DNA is TGTGCCAGCAGTTTTGGGACAGGGGTCTCCTACGAGCAGTACTTC.

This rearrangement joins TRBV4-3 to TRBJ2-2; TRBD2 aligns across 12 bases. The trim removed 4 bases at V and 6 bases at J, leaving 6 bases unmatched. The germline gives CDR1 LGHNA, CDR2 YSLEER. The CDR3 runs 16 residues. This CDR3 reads CASSRLAGEVAGELFF. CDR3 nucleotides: TGCGCCAGCAGCCGACTAGCGGGAGAAGTTGCCGGGGAGCTGTTTTTT.

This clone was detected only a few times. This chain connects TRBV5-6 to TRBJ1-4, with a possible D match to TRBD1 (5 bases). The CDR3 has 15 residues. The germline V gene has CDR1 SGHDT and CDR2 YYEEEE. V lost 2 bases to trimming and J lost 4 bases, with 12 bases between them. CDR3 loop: CASSFAGRLNEKLFF. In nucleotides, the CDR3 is TGTGCCAGCAGCTTTGCGGGACGGCTTAATGAAAAACTGTTTTTT. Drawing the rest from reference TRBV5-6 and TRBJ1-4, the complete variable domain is DAGVTQSPTHLIKTRGQQVTLRCSPKSGHDTVSWYQQALGQGPQFIFQYYEEEERQRGNFPDRFSGHQFPNYSSELNVNALLLGDSALYLCASSFAGRLNEKLFFGSGTQLSVL.

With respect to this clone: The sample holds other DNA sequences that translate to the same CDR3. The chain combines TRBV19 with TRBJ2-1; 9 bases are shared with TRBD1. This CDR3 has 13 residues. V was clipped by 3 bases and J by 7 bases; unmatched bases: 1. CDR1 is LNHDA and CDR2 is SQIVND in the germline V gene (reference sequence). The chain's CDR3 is CASSIGQGNEQFF. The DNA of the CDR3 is TGTGCCAGTAGTATTGGACAGGGGAATGAGCAGTTCTTC.

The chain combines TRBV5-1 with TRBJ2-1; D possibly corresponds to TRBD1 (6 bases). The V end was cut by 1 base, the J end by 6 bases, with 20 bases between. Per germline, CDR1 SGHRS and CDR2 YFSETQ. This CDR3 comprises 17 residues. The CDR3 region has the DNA TGCGCCAGCAGCTTGAGCCGAACAGGGTTAATTGGCAATGAGCAGTTCTTC. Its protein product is CASSLSRTGLIGNEQFF.

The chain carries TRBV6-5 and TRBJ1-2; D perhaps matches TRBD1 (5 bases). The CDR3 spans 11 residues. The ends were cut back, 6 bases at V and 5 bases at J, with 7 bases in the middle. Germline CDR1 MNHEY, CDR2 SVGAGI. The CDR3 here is CASRAGYGYTF. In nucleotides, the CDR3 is TGTGCCAGCAGGGCAGGGTATGGCTACACCTTC.